This passage covers 30 T cell receptor beta chains from one sample sequenced in a study of cytomegalovirus exposure and HLA in healthy donors. Repertoires were generated with immunoSEQ multiplex PCR, while TCRdb's copy carries only in-frame clones and drops some. The table shows about 130,000 clones, with approximately 90% occurring only once. The sample consisted of PBMCs. All receptors derive from a woman in her 30s in good health and CMV-seropositive.

The gene calls are TRBV19 and TRBJ1-4, with D possibly TRBD1 on 5 matching bases. The CDR3 loop spans 15 amino acids. V was pared by 10 bases and J by 3 bases, with 18 bases between. Germline CDR1 is LNHDA and CDR2 is SQIVND (reference sequence). CDR3 protein: CATKAQGSANEKLFF. The CDR3 nucleotides are TGTGCCACCAAAGCCCAGGGTTCAGCTAATGAAAAACTGTTTTTT.

The chain couples TRBV6-1 to TRBJ2-7; TRBD1 matches at 9 bases. The CDR3 runs 16 residues. Unmatched junction bases numbered 9, after V lost 4 bases and J lost 2 bases. Germline V gives CDR1 MNHNS, CDR2 SASEGT. This CDR3 is CASSVLDRGGTYEQYF. CDR3 coding DNA: TGTGCCAGCAGTGTGCTGGACAGGGGAGGGACCTACGAGCAGTACTTC.

V and J are TRBV28 and TRBJ2-1; 9 bases map to TRBD2. Germline CDR1 is MDHEN and CDR2 is SYDVKM. V trimming: 11 bases; J trimming: 8 bases; junction bases outside the gene matches: 19. The CDR3 loop spans 16 amino acids. The CDR3 loop reads CAATPRGLAGTYEQFF. The CDR3 bases are TGTGCCGCGACCCCTAGAGGGCTAGCGGGGACCTATGAGCAGTTCTTC.

This clone was found many times. The CDR3 DNA follows: TGTGCCATCAGTGAAACTAGCAGAGAGACCCAGTACTTC. It codes for CAISETSRETQYF. The V call is TRBV10-3, the J call TRBJ2-5; D is possibly TRBD2 (6 bases). With 3 bases removed from V and 4 bases from J, the gap between germline ends came to 9 bases. Germline assignment: CDR1 ENHRY and CDR2 SYGVKD. This CDR3 spans 13 amino acids.

V and J are TRBV15 and TRBJ1-2; no clear D. CDR1 and CDR2 (germline): LNHNV, YYDKDF (reference sequence). Between the trimmed V and J ends, which lost 1 base and 6 bases, there was a span of 15 bases. The CDR3 totals 15 residues. CDR3 bases: TGTGCCACCAGCAGAGGAGACCTAAAGAGGGATGGCTACACCTTC. It is translated as CATSRGDLKRDGYTF.

The chain couples TRBV28 to TRBJ2-6; 7 positions agree with TRBD1. Germline CDR1 MDHEN, CDR2 SYDVKM. This CDR3 has 16 amino acids. V lost 10 bases and J lost 0; bases outside the gene matches: 9. The CDR3 loop is CATGQDRTSGANVLTF. CDR3 nucleotides: TGTGCCACAGGCCAGGACAGGACCTCTGGGGCCAACGTCCTGACTTTC.

This chain joins TRBV11-1 and TRBJ2-5, with TRBD1 as a possible D gene (7 bases). Germline V gene lookup returns CDR1 SGHAT and CDR2 FQDESV (reference sequence). Trimming cost V 5 bases and J 3 bases, with 13 bases left between them. The CDR3 extends over 14 amino acids. In nucleotides, the CDR3 is TGTGCCAGCAGCCCGGGGGACAGAAAAGAGACCCAGTACTTC. Translation: CASSPGDRKETQYF.

The gene calls are TRBV2 and TRBJ1-1, with 8 bases lining up with TRBD1. From germline, CDR1 is SNHLY and CDR2 FYNNEI. This CDR3 contains 14 residues. Losses at the gene ends were 7 bases for V and 0 bases for J; bases not matched to a gene: 4. The CDR3 nucleotides read TGTGCCAGCAACAGGGGGTTGATGAACACTGAAGCTTTCTTT. It yields the protein CASNRGLMNTEAFF.

This chain's CDR3 is CASSITGGTEAFF. Written as DNA, the CDR3 is TGTGCCAGTAGTATAACAGGGGGTACTGAAGCTTTCTTT. The rearrangement joins TRBV19 to TRBJ1-1; TRBD1 aligns across 8 bases. The CDR3 spans 13 residues. CDR1 and CDR2 from the germline V gene are LNHDA and SQIVND (reference sequence). Losses at the gene ends were 2 bases for V and 5 bases for J; bases not matched to a gene: 1.

This rearrangement joins TRBV15 to TRBJ2-7; possible D gene TRBD1, 5 bases. CDR1 is LNHNV, CDR2 YYDKDF, per germline (reference sequence). V lost 6 bases and J 2 bases, leaving 11 bases between the germline ends. The CDR3 length is 13 residues. CDR3 nucleotides: TGTGCCACCAGGGCTGGGGCAGCCTACGAGCAGTACTTC. Translation: CATRAGAAYEQYF.

The count of this clone is one. The genes are TRBV27 and TRBJ2-1; TRBD2 matches 14 bases. The germline V gene encodes CDR1 MNHEY and CDR2 SMNVEV (reference sequence). The CDR3 has 16 amino acids. V lost 3 bases and J lost 5; bases outside the gene matches: 3. The CDR3 DNA reads as TGTGCCAGCAGTTTGGCGGGACTAGCGGGAGACAATGAGCAGTTCTTC. It codes for CASSLAGLAGDNEQFF.

The J gene is TRBJ1-5, the V gene TRBV28; possibly TRBD1 for D (6 bases). V was clipped by 5 bases and J by 6 bases, with 17 bases between them. Germline CDR1 MDHEN, CDR2 SYDVKM. CDR3 size: 15 residues. The CDR3 DNA reads TGTGCCAGCAGTCCCCCCGGCAGGGGCAGTCAGCCCCAGCATTTT. The encoded protein is CASSPPGRGSQPQHF.

The J gene is TRBJ2-1, the V gene TRBV5-1; TRBD2 agrees at 7 bases. The germline gives CDR1 SGHRS, CDR2 YFSETQ. This CDR3 contains 16 residues. V was pared by 0 bases and J by 0 bases, with 3 bases of the junction left unmatched. The CDR3 here is CASSLGEGSSYNEQFF. For the CDR3, the DNA is TGCGCCAGCAGCTTGGGGGAGGGTAGCTCCTACAATGAGCAGTTCTTC.

Only one count was recorded for this clone. The chain uses TRBV7-6 and TRBJ1-1, with D perhaps TRBD1 (6 bases). This CDR3 contains 14 residues. The V gene lost 4 bases and the J gene lost 1 base, with 10 bases spanning the gap. CDR1 and CDR2 from the germline V gene are SGHVS and FNYEAQ. Written as DNA, the CDR3 is TGTGCCAGCAGCTCGGGGGGCGGGAACACTGAAGCTTTCTTT. Amino acids: CASSSGGGNTEAFF.

The chain joins TRBV18 to TRBJ2-5; 7 positions match TRBD1. The CDR3 is 15 amino acids. V gave up 1 base and J gave up 5 bases; unmatched junction bases: 7. Per the germline V gene, CDR1 is KGHSH and CDR2 is LQKENI. CDR3 residues: CASSPRQGGSETQYF. The CDR3 bases are TGTGCCAGCTCACCACGACAGGGTGGTTCGGAGACCCAGTACTTC.

The chain joins TRBV28 to TRBJ2-5; the match to TRBD2 covers 8 bases. In germline, CDR1 is MDHEN, CDR2 SYDVKM. The CDR3 extends over 15 amino acids. The ends lost 2 bases at V and 1 base at J; junction bases unmatched: 3. Here the CDR3 DNA reads TGTGCCAGCAGTTTAGGACTAGCTGTCCAAGAGACCCAGTACTTC. The encoded protein is CASSLGLAVQETQYF.

The chain employs TRBV15 and TRBJ2-3; D perhaps matches TRBD2 (7 bases). Germline CDR1 reads LNHNV; CDR2 reads YYDKDF (reference sequence). V lost 4 bases, J lost 3 bases, and 17 bases lay in between. The CDR3 sequence is 16 residues long. The CDR3 sequence: CATSTGGGSSTDTQYF. The CDR3, as DNA: TGTGCCACCAGCACTGGCGGGGGCTCTAGTACAGATACGCAGTATTTT.

V usage is TRBV7-8 and J usage is TRBJ1-5; TRBD1 agrees at 8 bases. V was pared by 5 bases and J by 6 bases, with 6 bases of the junction left unmatched. CDR3 length: 14 amino acids. Germline V gene sequence: CDR1 SGHVS, CDR2 FQNEAQ. The CDR3 protein is CASSRGQGSQPQHF. Written as DNA, the CDR3 is TGTGCCAGCAGCCGCGGACAGGGAAGTCAGCCCCAGCATTTT.

The chain's CDR3 is CASISGLAKFGQYF. The CDR3 DNA follows: TGTGCCAGCATTTCGGGACTAGCCAAATTCGGGCAGTACTTC. V and J are TRBV28 and TRBJ2-7, with TRBD2 identical over 9 bases. The CDR3 loop spans 14 amino acids. J was trimmed by 9 bases and V by 7 bases; bases with no gene match: 13. Germline lookup yields CDR1 MDHEN and CDR2 SYDVKM.

The chain is built from TRBV2 and TRBJ2-1; possibly TRBD2 for D (6 bases). With 6 bases removed from V and 1 base from J, the gap between germline ends came to 16 bases. Germline V gene lookup returns CDR1 SNHLY and CDR2 FYNNEI. The CDR3 has 16 amino acids. Here the CDR3 reads CASSAKGLASYNEQFF. The CDR3 DNA reads TGTGCCAGCAGCGCAAAGGGGCTAGCGTCCTACAATGAGCAGTTCTTC.

The J gene is TRBJ1-5, the V gene TRBV7-8; TRBD1 is a possible D gene (5 bases). CDR1 is SGHVS, CDR2 FQNEAQ, per germline. The CDR3 consists of 15 residues. The ends were cut back, 1 base at V and 9 bases at J, with 16 bases in the middle. CDR3 nucleotides: TGTGCCAGCAGCTTAGGTCAGGGCAGGGTGGGGCCCCAGCATTTT. Protein sequence: CASSLGQGRVGPQHF.

The V and J genes are TRBV19 and TRBJ1-5, with 10 bases identical to TRBD1. The CDR3 loop spans 15 amino acids. J was trimmed by 9 bases and V by 4 bases; bases with no gene match: 9. Germline lookup yields CDR1 LNHDA and CDR2 SQIVND (reference sequence). CDR3 sequence: CASSTRDRGFGPQHF. CDR3 in DNA: TGTGCCAGTAGTACCCGGGACAGGGGTTTTGGGCCCCAGCATTTT.

CDR3 nucleotide sequence: TGTGCCAGCAGCCCTTCTTACTCGGGCACCGGGGAGCTGTTTTTT. Protein sequence: CASSPSYSGTGELFF. This chain links TRBV7-9 with TRBJ2-2; no firm D call. Trimming removed 5 bases at V and 4 bases at J, with 14 bases between. Germline lookup yields CDR1 SEHNR and CDR2 FQNEAQ (reference sequence). The CDR3 consists of 15 residues. The full variable domain, completed using reference TRBV7-9 and TRBJ2-2, is DTGVSQNPRHKITKRGQNVTFRCDPISEHNRLYWYRQTLGQGPEFLTYFQNEAQLEKSRLLSDRFSAERPKGSFSTLEIQRTEQGDSAMYLCASSPSYSGTGELFFGEGSRLTVL.

The chain is built from TRBV4-2 and TRBJ2-5; TRBD2 agrees at 11 bases. This CDR3 is 16 amino acids long. Germline CDR1 reads LGHNA; CDR2 reads YNFKEQ. V lost 3 bases, J lost 2 bases, and 5 bases stayed unmatched. CDR3 nucleotides: TGTGCCAGCAGCCAGATAGCGGGGGGGGAACAAGAGACCCAGTACTTC. Translating it yields CASSQIAGGEQETQYF.

The chain joins TRBV2 to TRBJ2-1, with TRBD1 identical over 10 bases. The CDR3 spans 16 residues. From germline, CDR1 is SNHLY and CDR2 FYNNEI. The V and J ends lost 7 bases and 3 bases, in that order; junction bases with no gene match: 9. The CDR3 nucleotides are TGTGCCAGCACACCCCGGGACAGGGGTCACTACAATGAGCAGTTCTTC. Its translation is CASTPRDRGHYNEQFF.

The table lists this clone with a few counts. The chain employs TRBV4-1 and TRBJ2-7, with 10 nucleotides matching TRBD1. Germline CDR1 and CDR2: MGHRA and YSYEKL. The CDR3 spans 18 residues. The V gene end was trimmed by 3 bases and the J gene end by 0 bases; junction bases not matched to a gene: 11. As DNA, the CDR3 is TGCGCCAGCAGCCAGCCGCCAGGACAGGGGGAAGCCTCCTACGAGCAGTACTTC. Translated, it gives CASSQPPGQGEASYEQYF.

This clone showed up just once. V gene TRBV6-5 combines with J gene TRBJ1-1; D call uncertain. The CDR3 sequence is 14 residues long. The V and J ends lost 0 bases and 2 bases respectively, with 7 bases between them. CDR1 MNHEY and CDR2 SVGAGI come from the germline V gene. The CDR3 loop reads CASSYSQVNTEAFF. In nucleotides, the CDR3 is TGTGCCAGCAGTTACTCCCAGGTAAACACTGAAGCTTTCTTT.

The chain employs TRBV11-3 and TRBJ2-1; D is possibly TRBD1 (6 bases). V was clipped by 5 bases and J by 6 bases, with 17 bases between them. The CDR3 contains 15 residues. The germline gives CDR1 SGHNT, CDR2 YENEEA. The CDR3 region is CASSPQGPRTNEQFF. Written as DNA, the CDR3 is TGTGCCAGCAGCCCACAGGGTCCCCGAACCAATGAGCAGTTCTTC.

With regard to this clone: A junction boundary mismatches the germline segment, possibly from a read error. The V and J genes are TRBV5-4 and TRBJ1-4; 9 nucleotides agree with TRBD1. Germline-derived CDR1 and CDR2 are SGHNT and YYREEE (reference sequence). The CDR3 consists of 14 residues. In nucleotides, the CDR3 is TGTGCCAGCAGCAAGGGGACAGGGAATTTCCCCAAGGTATTT. Amino acid sequence: CASSKGTGNFPKVF.

This clone was seen once. This rearrangement joins TRBV27 to TRBJ2-7; D perhaps matches TRBD1 (5 bases). The CDR3 runs to 13 residues. Germline V lookup: CDR1 MNHEY, CDR2 SMNVEV (reference sequence). Trimming cost V 6 bases and J 1 base, with 10 bases left between them. For the CDR3, the DNA is TGTGCCAGCAGGCAGCAGGGATCCTACGAGCAGTACTTC. This encodes CASRQQGSYEQYF.